This T cell receptor (beta chain) was obtained from a study of technical replicates of blood from a handful of donors. Clones were sequenced by immunoSEQ multiplex PCR, and TCRdb holds only the in-frame ones, with some missing. The sample lists approximately 52,000 clones, 92% occurring once. The length of the CDR3 is 18 residues. Germline CDR1 and CDR2: SGHRS and YFSETQ. V was cut by 3 bases and J by 0 bases, with 21 bases left in between. The receptor was isolated from a human donor in good health. Some clones in this sample may be carry-over from other donors' samples. The rearrangement links TRBV5-1 to TRBJ1-2; the D gene is possibly TRBD1 (5 bases). Material for sequencing was PBMCs. CDR3 bases: TGCGCCAGCAGCTGGCTAAACTTACCGGGACTTACTAACTATGGCTACACCTTC. Translating gives CASSWLNLPGLTNYGYTF.